This T cell receptor (beta chain) was observed in a study of shared clonotypes between healthy human individuals. Across the whole study: The composition of the donors was a couple of women and a few men aged 18 to 49. Three CD4 naive, three CD4 memory, two CD8 naive and one CD8 memory plate were used per donor.

As to this clone: The target antigen is unknown.

Findings and caveats of the study: Non-shared clonotypes had lower generation probabilities than those shared by all four donors.

The repertoire was sequenced with immunoSEQ multiplex PCR; TCRdb's copy has only in-frame clones and lacks some. The data contain a few million clones, less than 95% of them seen just once; the ten biggest clones take up approximately 0.39%. This TCR was recovered from a man aged 18-30 years in good health. Some clones in this sample may be carry-over from other donors' samples. Sequencing input: naive CD4+ T cells from PBMCs. Regarding subset: CD45RA+ positively selected.

The CDR3 bases are TGTGCCAGCAGTATCCTCTACGAGCAGTACTTC. Translation gives CASSILYEQYF. V and J are TRBV27 and TRBJ2-7; D ambiguous. The V and J ends lost 5 bases and 3 bases respectively, with 5 bases between them. The CDR3 contains 11 residues. Germline CDR1 MNHEY, CDR2 SMNVEV (reference sequence).